This T cell receptor beta chain was retrieved from a study of CD8 T cells in ankylosing spondylitis. The CDR3 loop spans 14 amino acids. V was cut by 5 bases and J by 6 bases, with 16 bases left in between. Germline CDR1 reads SGHVS; CDR2 reads FQNEAQ. Comments on this clonotype: Its antigen remains unidentified.

Study-level points and caveats: There was reportedly significant enrichment of clones that were disease-linked in matched ankylosing spondylitis synovial fluid.

A single record per CDR3 protein comes from TCRdb applying MiXCR to the 5' RACE reads. The repertoire includes 200,000 to 250,000 distinct CDR3 sequences, roughly 32% of them detected once, and approximately 4% sits in the top ten. What was sequenced was blood, either unsorted or a sorted T cell fraction (not recorded which). This TCR came from a male donor with ankylosing spondylitis or in good health (not recorded which). V and J are TRBV7-8 and TRBJ1-1; D may be TRBD1 (6 bases). The CDR3 coding sequence is TGTGCCAGCAGCATACAGGGTCGGTTGGCTGAAGCTTTCTTT. Translated, it gives CASSIQGRLAEAFF. The full variable domain, rest sourced from reference TRBV7-8 and TRBJ1-1, is GAGVSQSPRYKVAKRGQDVALRCDPISGHVSLFWYQQALGQGPEFLTYFQNEAQLDKSGLPSDRFFAERPEGSVSTLKIQRTQQEDSAVYLCASSIQGRLAEAFFGQGTRLTVV.